The 24 T cell receptor beta chains in this list originate from one sample, sequenced in a study of identical twins. TCRdb independently ran MiXCR on the 5' RACE reads; one entry per CDR3 protein. The sample includes about 250,000 distinct CDR3 sequences, approximately 8% of them seen just once. These data were also reused for a study on yellow fever vaccine responses in identical twins.

Sequenced: CD8+ T cells sorted from blood. These receptors were obtained from a young woman in good health.

This clonotype has at least ten counts. The chain links TRBV15 to TRBJ2-1, with a weak D call TRBD1 (5 bases). V was clipped by 0 bases and J by 0 bases, with 9 bases between them. CDR1 and CDR2 from the germline V gene are LNHNV and YYDKDF (reference sequence). The CDR3 extends over 16 amino acids. The CDR3 DNA reads as TGTGCCACCAGCAGAGATAGGGGTCCCTCCTACAATGAGCAGTTCTTC. Translation gives CATSRDRGPSYNEQFF.

This clonotype was seen a few times. The CDR3 DNA sequence: TGTGCCAGCCGCTCTACAGCCGGGGAGCTGTTTTTT. This sequence encodes CASRSTAGELFF. The chain combines TRBV6-5 with TRBJ2-2; D gene unclear. Germline V gene lookup returns CDR1 MNHEY and CDR2 SVGAGI. The CDR3 consists of 12 residues. Trimming stripped 8 bases from V and 6 bases from J, with 10 bases between.

In its sample, this clonotype was seen many times. This chain uses TRBV12-3 or TRBV12-4 with TRBJ2-1; the D is unclear. Trimming left V 1 base short and J 8 bases short, with 12 bases between. This CDR3 comprises 14 residues. The CDR3 nucleotides are TGTGCCAGCAGTTTAGGAGCGTACGTCGATGAGCAGTTCTTC. Translating it yields CASSLGAYVDEQFF.

The rearrangement links TRBV28 to TRBJ2-3; perhaps TRBD1 as D (6 bases). CDR3 length: 15 amino acids. Trimming left V 5 bases short and J 6 bases short, with 18 bases between. The V gene's germline CDR1 is MDHEN and CDR2 SYDVKM. CDR3 protein: CASSPAGTTRDTQYF. The CDR3 DNA reads as TGTGCCAGCAGTCCGGCCGGGACAACGAGGGATACGCAGTATTTT.

This clonotype has at least ten counts. The rearrangement links TRBV3-1 to TRBJ2-7, with a possible D match to TRBD2 (5 bases). This CDR3 contains 16 residues. Between the trimmed V and J ends, which lost 0 bases and 1 base, there was a span of 13 bases. In germline, CDR1 is LGHDT, CDR2 YNNKEL (reference sequence). The CDR3 region has the DNA TGTGCCAGCAGCCAAGACGTTAGCGCCACGTCCTACGAGCAGTACTTC. Translated: CASSQDVSATSYEQYF.

This clonotype was recorded many times. The chain links TRBV5-1 to TRBJ2-3, with TRBD2 matching over 16 bases. The length of the CDR3 is 17 residues. V shed 4 bases and J 6 bases; nucleotides not matched to a gene: 8. Germline V CDR1 and CDR2: SGHRS, YFSETQ. The CDR3: CASSEGTSGGVLDTQYF. The CDR3 region has the DNA TGCGCCAGCAGCGAAGGGACTAGCGGGGGGGTCTTGGATACGCAGTATTTT.

CDR3 protein: CASSVVEGHNYGYTF. DNA of the CDR3: TGTGCCAGCAGCGTAGTTGAAGGGCACAACTATGGCTACACCTTC. V and J are TRBV9 and TRBJ1-2; D gene ambiguous. Trimming took 0 bases from V and 2 from J, leaving 11 bases between them. This CDR3 region has 15 residues. Germline V gives CDR1 SGDLS, CDR2 YYNGEE. Together with reference TRBV9 and TRBJ1-2, the CDR3 gives the full variable domain: DSGVTQTPKHLITATGQRVTLRCSPRSGDLSVYWYQQSLDQGLQFLIQYYNGEERAKGNILERFSAQQFPDLHSELNLSSLELGDSALYFCASSVVEGHNYGYTFGSGTRLTVV.

This clonotype came up many times. This chain links TRBV28 with TRBJ1-6; a weak D match, TRBD1 (5 bases). Trimming removed 8 bases from V and 1 base from J, with 12 bases in between. This CDR3 has 15 residues. The germline V gene encodes CDR1 MDHEN and CDR2 SYDVKM. CDR3 loop: CASGPQGSYNSPLHF. The CDR3 DNA reads TGTGCCAGCGGGCCGCAGGGATCCTATAATTCACCCCTCCACTTT.

This clonotype was counted only a few times. The DNA of the CDR3 is TGTGCCAGCAGCACGGGGGTTTATAAGACCCAGTACTTC. The encoded protein is CASSTGVYKTQYF. V is TRBV12-3 or TRBV12-4 and J is TRBJ2-5; possibly TRBD2 for D (6 bases). The CDR3 sequence is 13 residues long. V lost 6 bases to trimming and J lost 6 bases, with 14 bases between them.

This clonotype was seen at least ten times. The gene calls are TRBV10-3 and TRBJ1-2; D remains unclear. The CDR3 is 16 amino acids. Per germline, CDR1 ENHRY and CDR2 SYGVKD. V was cut by 2 bases and J by 2 bases, with 15 bases left in between. The CDR3 is CAISEPRTTTNYGYTF. For the CDR3, the DNA is TGTGCCATCAGTGAGCCTCGGACCACAACAAACTATGGCTACACCTTC.

This clonotype turned up a few times. The chain has TRBV20-1 and TRBJ2-7; a possible D gene is TRBD2 (6 bases). The CDR3 loop spans 14 amino acids. With 5 bases removed from V and 3 bases from J, the gap between germline ends came to 17 bases. CDR1 is DFQATT, CDR2 SNEGSKA, per germline (reference sequence). In DNA form, the CDR3 reads TGCAGTGCTCTTCGGGCTAGCGAATACTACGAGCAGTACTTC. It translates to CSALRASEYYEQYF.

The V and J genes are TRBV6-5 and TRBJ2-2; no clear D. With 4 bases removed from V and 3 bases from J, the gap between germline ends came to 9 bases. This CDR3 has 14 residues. From germline, CDR1 is MNHEY and CDR2 SVGAGI. CDR3 residues: CASSWVPHTGELFF. The DNA of the CDR3 is TGTGCCAGCAGTTGGGTCCCCCACACCGGGGAGCTGTTTTTT.

This clonotype was detected a few times. V gene TRBV18 combines with J gene TRBJ2-5, with D tentatively TRBD2 (7 bases). The CDR3 has 17 residues. The germline V gene has CDR1 KGHSH and CDR2 LQKENI. V lost 0 bases to trimming and J lost 2 bases, with 16 bases between them. In DNA form, the CDR3 reads TGTGCCAGCTCACCACCGGTCGGGGGGCGGACACAAGAGACCCAGTACTTC. Protein: CASSPPVGGRTQETQYF.

This clonotype appeared many times. The J gene is TRBJ2-6, the V gene TRBV5-1; possibly TRBD1 for D (5 bases). The CDR3 has 18 residues. Germline CDR1 and CDR2: SGHRS and YFSETQ. V was shortened by 0 bases and J by 0 bases, with 13 bases between the two germline ends. CDR3 region: CASSLATKGFSGANVLTF. The CDR3 nucleotides are TGCGCCAGCAGCTTGGCAACGAAGGGGTTCTCTGGGGCCAACGTCCTGACTTTC.

This clonotype was counted at least ten times. This CDR3 is CARGGRGIYGYNEQFF. DNA for the CDR3: TGTGCAAGGGGAGGCAGGGGGATCTATGGCTACAATGAGCAGTTCTTC. The J gene is TRBJ2-1, the V gene TRBV12-3 or TRBV12-4, with D tentatively TRBD1 (7 bases). The CDR3 extends over 16 amino acids.

The gene calls are TRBV27 and TRBJ2-3; a weak D match, TRBD1 (6 bases). CDR1 is MNHEY, CDR2 SMNVEV, per germline (reference sequence). The CDR3 covers 16 residues. V was cut by 8 bases and J by 2 bases, with 20 bases left in between. The CDR3 DNA is TGTGCCAGCGCAGCTGGGATGGACAGACTCACAGATACGCAGTATTTT. Amino acids: CASAAGMDRLTDTQYF.

This clonotype has a count of ten or more. The chain uses TRBV5-1 and TRBJ2-5; 13 nucleotides match TRBD2. V gave up 3 bases and J gave up 5 bases; unmatched junction bases: 10. CDR1 is SGHRS, CDR2 YFSETQ, per germline. This CDR3 region has 17 residues. The CDR3 here is CASSSRTSGRNRETQYF. In nucleotides, the CDR3 is TGCGCCAGCAGCTCAAGGACTAGCGGGAGAAATAGGGAGACCCAGTACTTC.

This clonotype came up a few times. The rearrangement links TRBV15 to TRBJ2-3, with 8 nucleotides matching TRBD2. This CDR3 has 17 amino acids. CDR1 LNHNV and CDR2 YYDKDF come from the germline V gene (reference sequence). Losses at the gene ends were 0 bases for V and 0 bases for J; bases not matched to a gene: 5. CDR3 nucleotides: TGTGCCACCAGCAGAGATTTTTTAGCGGGGAGCACAGATACGCAGTATTTT. This translates into CATSRDFLAGSTDTQYF.

There are a few counts of this clonotype. The J gene is TRBJ1-2, the V gene TRBV29-1; D may be TRBD1 (6 bases). This CDR3 spans 13 amino acids. Germline V CDR1 and CDR2: SQVTM, ANQGSEA. V dropped 3 bases and J dropped 7 bases, with 15 bases sitting between them. The CDR3 protein is CSVDGGQTSGYTF. In DNA form, the CDR3 reads TGCAGCGTTGACGGGGGACAAACCTCTGGCTACACCTTC.

This chain connects TRBV27 to TRBJ2-7; either TRBD1 or TRBD2 may supply D (6 bases each). Per germline, CDR1 MNHEY and CDR2 SMNVEV (reference sequence). V was clipped by 6 bases and J by 3 bases, with 24 bases between them. The CDR3 consists of 17 residues. The CDR3, as DNA: TGTGCCAGCAGCTCGGGGGCGGGGTTTCAGGGGATCTACGAGCAGTACTTC. Protein product: CASSSGAGFQGIYEQYF.

This clonotype came up many times. The chain employs TRBV3-1 and TRBJ2-2; no reliable D call. Trimming took off 6 bases at V and 7 bases at J, with 9 bases between the two ends. CDR1 is LGHDT and CDR2 is YNNKEL in the germline V gene (reference sequence). The CDR3 covers 12 residues. This CDR3 is CASSQTGGELFF. As DNA, the CDR3 is TGTGCCAGCAGTCAGACTGGCGGGGAGCTGTTTTTT.

This clonotype was picked up a small number of times. The chain combines TRBV6-1 with TRBJ1-2, with D perhaps TRBD1 (6 bases). Trimming pared 6 bases from V and 2 bases from J, leaving 13 bases between. Germline loops: CDR1 MNHNS, CDR2 SASEGT. This CDR3 is built from 14 residues. The CDR3, as DNA: TGTGCCAGCAGACCCGGGACAACAAACTATGGCTACACCTTC. Translation: CASRPGTTNYGYTF.

This clonotype was counted ten times or more. V usage is TRBV13 and J usage is TRBJ2-5; possible D gene TRBD1, 6 bases. V was cut by 5 bases and J by 4 bases, with 14 bases left in between. The germline V gene encodes CDR1 PRHDT and CDR2 FYEKMQ (reference sequence). The CDR3 is 14 residues long. CDR3 amino acids: CASSLRTDRETQYF. The CDR3, as DNA: TGTGCCAGCAGCCTAAGGACAGATAGAGAGACCCAGTACTTC.

The V call is TRBV3-1, the J call TRBJ2-7; D is unresolved. Germline-derived CDR1 and CDR2 are LGHDT and YNNKEL (reference sequence). The CDR3 totals 14 residues. The V gene lost 3 bases and the J gene lost 4 bases, with 13 bases spanning the gap. CDR3 sequence (DNA): TGTGCCAGCAGCCAGGGCTTCCTACAGTACGAGCAGTACTTC. It is translated as CASSQGFLQYEQYF.